The 20 T cell receptor beta chains below were found in one sample sequenced in a study of T-cell memory formation after mild COVID-19. TCRdb re-called the 5' RACE reads with MiXCR, one entry per CDR3 protein. The sample yields about 140,000 distinct CDR3 sequences, roughly 24% seen once. Sequenced material: PBMCs or a T cell subset sorted from them (not recorded which). Receptors were obtained from an adult woman who had mild COVID-19 (a few samples of this study predate the infection). Cell type and time point are not known.

The chain carries TRBV21-1 and TRBJ2-7; TRBD2, as called in the table, went unchecked against the DNA. TRBV21-1 corresponds to a pseudogene. CDR3 length: 19 residues. The CDR3 spells CASSIERASGTISSYEQYF. CDR3 nucleotide sequence: TGTGCCAGCAGCATTGAGCGAGCTAGCGGGACCATTAGCTCCTACGAGCAGTACTTC.

The J gene is TRBJ2-1, the V gene TRBV11-1; D ambiguous. V dropped 7 bases and J dropped 0 bases, with 7 bases sitting between them. This CDR3 has 13 amino acids. CDR1 and CDR2 (germline): SGHAT, FQDESV (reference sequence). The CDR3 here is CASISASYNEQFF. The DNA of the CDR3 is TGTGCCAGCATAAGTGCCTCCTACAATGAGCAGTTCTTC.

CDR3 nucleotides: TGTGCCAGCAGCTTAGTTTGGAGCACGCAAGAGACCCAGTACTTC. The encoded protein is CASSLVWSTQETQYF. The chain couples TRBV11-2 to TRBJ2-5, with D unclear. Germline loops: CDR1 SGHAT, CDR2 FQNNGV. The CDR3 runs 15 residues. Trimming pared 1 base from V and 2 bases from J, leaving 11 bases between.

This clonotype was counted at least ten times. The chain joins TRBV7-9 to TRBJ2-7; 8 bases align to TRBD2. Trimming at V came to 5 bases and at J to 1 base, leaving 10 bases not matched to a gene. The germline CDR1 and CDR2 sequences are SEHNR and FQNEAQ (reference sequence). This CDR3 comprises 16 residues. Here the CDR3 reads CASSPAGLAGSYEQYF. The CDR3 region has the DNA TGTGCCAGCAGCCCGGCGGGGTTAGCGGGATCCTACGAGCAGTACTTC.

J is TRBJ2-7 and V is TRBV12-3 or TRBV12-4; TRBD2 agrees at 11 bases. V lost 5 bases to trimming and J lost 4 bases; unmatched junction nucleotides: 4. The CDR3 is 14 residues long. DNA for the CDR3: TGTGCCAGCAGTCCTTCTAGCGGGGGGTACGAGCAGTACTTC. It yields the protein CASSPSSGGYEQYF.

This chain uses TRBV5-6 with TRBJ1-1; TRBD1 aligns across 9 bases. The germline V gene encodes CDR1 SGHDT and CDR2 YYEEEE. CDR3 length equals 14 residues. V gave up 4 bases and J gave up 7 bases; unmatched junction bases: 8. CDR3 nucleotide sequence: TGTGCCAGCAGCCAGAACAGGGGGCCAAATGAAGCTTTCTTT. Translated, it gives CASSQNRGPNEAFF.

This clonotype was picked up a small number of times. The genes are TRBV14 and TRBJ2-5; TRBD2 is a possible D gene (5 bases). The CDR3 runs 17 residues. The germline V gene has CDR1 SGHDN and CDR2 FVKESK. Trimming removed 5 bases at V and 0 bases at J, with 19 bases between. CDR3 nucleotides: TGTGCCAGCAGCGTACTGGGGATAGCGCAGTACCAAGAGACCCAGTACTTC. Its protein product is CASSVLGIAQYQETQYF. The full variable domain, in which reference TRBV14 and TRBJ2-5 provide the parts outside the CDR3, is EAGVTQFPSHSVIEKGQTVTLRCDPISGHDNLYWYRRVMGKEIKFLLHFVKESKQDESGMPNNRFLAERTGGTYSTLKVQPAELEDSGVYFCASSVLGIAQYQETQYFGPGTRLLVL.

This clonotype has a single count. The genes are TRBV19 and TRBJ2-1; TRBD2 aligns across 14 bases. CDR1 is LNHDA and CDR2 is SQIVND in the germline V gene (reference sequence). The trim removed 5 bases at V and 10 bases at J, leaving 10 bases unmatched. This CDR3 has 16 residues. This chain's CDR3 is CASSLGLAGGTWEQFF. CDR3 coding DNA: TGTGCCAGTAGTCTTGGACTAGCGGGAGGAACTTGGGAGCAGTTCTTC.

This clonotype was seen a few times. V gene TRBV29-1 combines with J gene TRBJ2-1; 11 nucleotides line up with TRBD1. The CDR3 contains 13 residues. Germline-derived CDR1 and CDR2 are SQVTM and ANQGSEA. The J segment lost 5 bases and the V segment lost 6 bases, leaving 3 bases of the junction unmatched. DNA for the CDR3: TGCAGCGTCGGACAGGGGGCTGACAATGAGCAGTTCTTC. Translated, it gives CSVGQGADNEQFF.

This clonotype came up many times. V and J are TRBV12-3 or TRBV12-4 and TRBJ2-1; D is undetermined. V was pared by 6 bases and J by 7 bases, with 10 bases between. The CDR3 runs 12 residues. The CDR3, as DNA: TGTGCCAGCAGCTTTAGTGGGAATGAGCAGTTCTTC. It encodes CASSFSGNEQFF.

Many counts were recorded for this clonotype. The V and J genes are TRBV2 and TRBJ2-1; maybe TRBD2 (5 bases). The CDR3 loop spans 12 amino acids. V gave up 6 bases and J gave up 5 bases, with 8 bases separating them. Germline V gene lookup returns CDR1 SNHLY and CDR2 FYNNEI. The CDR3 protein is CASRTGDNEQFF. CDR3 DNA sequence: TGTGCCAGCAGGACCGGGGACAATGAGCAGTTCTTC.

Only a few counts were recorded for this clonotype. The chain uses TRBV28 and TRBJ2-7; the D is unclear. CDR3 length equals 13 residues. Germline V gene lookup returns CDR1 MDHEN and CDR2 SYDVKM. Trimming stripped 2 bases from V and 12 bases from J, with 17 bases between. The CDR3 DNA reads TGTGCCAGCAGTTTACCCGAAGGGCTACGGCCGTACTTC. It yields the protein CASSLPEGLRPYF.

The CDR3 nucleotides are TGTGCCAGCAGCTTAATTGGGGAGAACACTGAAGCTTTCTTT. It encodes CASSLIGENTEAFF. The rearrangement links TRBV7-3 to TRBJ1-1; D ambiguous. Trimming took 1 base from V and 1 from J, leaving 7 bases between them. The CDR3 has 14 residues. The V gene's germline CDR1 is SGHTA and CDR2 FQGTGA.

The gene calls are TRBV4-3 and TRBJ1-2; D remains unclear. V lost 1 base to trimming and J lost 5 bases, with 17 bases between them. CDR1 and CDR2 (germline): LGHNA, YSLEER. The CDR3 length is 16 residues. CDR3 nucleotides: TGCGCCAGCAGCCAAGTGGTTGGGCCTCGGGGATATGGCTACACCTTC. It translates to CASSQVVGPRGYGYTF.

V is TRBV12-3 or TRBV12-4 and J is TRBJ2-1; D gene uncertain. V gave up 3 bases and J gave up 1 base, with 13 bases separating them. The CDR3 is 16 amino acids. CDR3 nucleotide sequence: TGTGCCAGCAGTTTCCCCAGTTTGGAGTCCTACAATGAGCAGTTCTTC. Amino acid sequence: CASSFPSLESYNEQFF.

This clonotype was detected only a few times. This rearrangement joins TRBV7-6 to TRBJ2-7; 7 bases are shared with TRBD1. The germline gives CDR1 SGHVS, CDR2 FNYEAQ. The CDR3 is made up of 15 amino acids. The V gene end was trimmed by 4 bases and the J gene end by 0 bases; junction bases not matched to a gene: 6. The CDR3 spells CASSSEQGLSYEQYF. The CDR3 bases are TGTGCCAGCAGCTCCGAACAGGGGCTCTCCTACGAGCAGTACTTC.

The V call is TRBV4-1, the J call TRBJ1-2; 8 nucleotides match TRBD1. There are 15 residues in the CDR3. CDR1 is MGHRA, CDR2 YSYEKL, per germline. Trimming removed 4 bases from V and 1 base from J; junction bases left unmatched: 5. The CDR3 protein is CASSPIGQGNYGYTF. The CDR3 region has the DNA TGCGCCAGCAGCCCCATCGGACAGGGTAACTATGGCTACACCTTC.

This clonotype has a handful of counts. The gene calls are TRBV24-1 and TRBJ1-5, with 9 bases aligning to TRBD1. V was clipped by 4 bases and J by 3 bases; unmatched bases: 6. CDR1 is KGHDR, CDR2 SFDVKD, per germline. The CDR3 runs to 16 residues. The CDR3 sequence: CATSDPGQGINQPQHF. As DNA, the CDR3 is TGTGCCACCAGTGACCCCGGACAGGGGATCAATCAGCCCCAGCATTTT.

This clonotype was counted only a few times. The rearrangement uses TRBV20-1 and TRBJ1-1; D may be TRBD1 (5 bases). CDR1 and CDR2 from the germline V gene are DFQATT and SNEGSKA (reference sequence). The V and J ends lost 5 bases and 4 bases respectively, with 8 bases between them. The CDR3 has 11 amino acids. The CDR3 here is CSAVGGTEAFF. The DNA of the CDR3 is TGCAGTGCTGTGGGGGGCACTGAAGCTTTCTTT.

This clonotype was observed a handful of times. Written as DNA, the CDR3 is TGCGCCAGCAGCCAAGGATCCTCTTACGATAGGGGGAATGAGCAGTTCTTC. Its translation is CASSQGSSYDRGNEQFF. This chain connects TRBV4-3 to TRBJ2-1, with a possible D match to TRBD1 (6 bases). Germline assignment: CDR1 LGHNA and CDR2 YSLEER. The V end was cut by 1 base, the J end by 7 bases, with 20 bases between. The CDR3 covers 17 residues.